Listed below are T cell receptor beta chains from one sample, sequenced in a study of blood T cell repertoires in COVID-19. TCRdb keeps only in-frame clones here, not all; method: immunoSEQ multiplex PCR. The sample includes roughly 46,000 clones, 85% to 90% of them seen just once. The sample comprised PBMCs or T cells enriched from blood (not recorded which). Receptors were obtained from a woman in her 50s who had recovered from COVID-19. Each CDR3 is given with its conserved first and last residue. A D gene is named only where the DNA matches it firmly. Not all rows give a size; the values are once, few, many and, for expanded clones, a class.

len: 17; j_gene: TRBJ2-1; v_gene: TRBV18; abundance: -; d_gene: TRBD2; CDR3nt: TGTGCCAGCTCACCTGGGACTAGCGGGAGATTTGACAATGAGCAGTTCTTC; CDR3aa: CASSPGTSGRFDNEQFF
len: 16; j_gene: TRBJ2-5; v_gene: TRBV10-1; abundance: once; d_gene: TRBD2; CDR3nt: TGCGCCAGCAGTGAGGGGCGGACTAGCGGCCAAGAGACCCAGTACTTC; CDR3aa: CASSEGRTSGQETQYF
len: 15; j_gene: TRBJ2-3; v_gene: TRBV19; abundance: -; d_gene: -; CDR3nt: TGTGCCAGTAGTATAGGATGGGCCCAAACAGATACGCAGTATTTT; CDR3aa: CASSIGWAQTDTQYF
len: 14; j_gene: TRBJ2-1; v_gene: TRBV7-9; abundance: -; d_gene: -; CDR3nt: TGTGCCAGCAGCTCAGGGAACAGCTACAATGAGCAGTTCTTC; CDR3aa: CASSSGNSYNEQFF
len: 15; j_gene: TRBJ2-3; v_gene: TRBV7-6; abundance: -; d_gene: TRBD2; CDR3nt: TGTGCCAGCAGCTTAGGTAGCGGGAGCACAGATACGCAGTATTTT; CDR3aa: CASSLGSGSTDTQYF
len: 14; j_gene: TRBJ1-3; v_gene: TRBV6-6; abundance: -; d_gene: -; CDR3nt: TGTGCCAGCAGTAGACAGGACTCTGGAAACACCATATATTTT; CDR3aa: CASSRQDSGNTIYF
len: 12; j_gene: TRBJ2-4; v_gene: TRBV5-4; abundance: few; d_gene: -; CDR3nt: TGTGCCAGCAGCTTGGGAGAAAACATTCAGTACTTC; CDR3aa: CASSLGENIQYF
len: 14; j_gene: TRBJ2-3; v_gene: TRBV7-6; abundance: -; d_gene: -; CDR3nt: TGTGCCAGCAGCTTAGCACTCAACACAGATACGCAGTATTTT; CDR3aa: CASSLALNTDTQYF
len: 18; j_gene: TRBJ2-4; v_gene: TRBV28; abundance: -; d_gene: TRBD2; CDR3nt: TGTGCCAGCAGTTTAGACTGGCGGGAGGGCCTGGCCAAAAACATTCAGTACTTC; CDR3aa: CASSLDWREGLAKNIQYF
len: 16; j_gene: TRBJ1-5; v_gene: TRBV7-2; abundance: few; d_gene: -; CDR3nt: TGTGCCAGCAGCGAGAAACAGGTATATAGCAATCAGCCCCAGCATTTT; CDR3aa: CASSEKQVYSNQPQHF
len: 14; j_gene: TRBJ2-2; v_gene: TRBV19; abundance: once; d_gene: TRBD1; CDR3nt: TGTGCCAGTCTAGGGACAGGGGGCCACGGGGAGCTGTTTTTT; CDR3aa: CASLGTGGHGELFF
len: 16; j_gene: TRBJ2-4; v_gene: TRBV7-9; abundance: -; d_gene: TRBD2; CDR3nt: TGTGCCAGCAGCTTAGATCCGGGGGGTACCAAAAACATTCAGTACTTC; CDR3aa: CASSLDPGGTKNIQYF
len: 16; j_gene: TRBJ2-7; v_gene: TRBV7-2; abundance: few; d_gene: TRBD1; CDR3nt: TGTGCCAGCCAACAGGGGTGGGAACTTCAGACCTACGAGCAGTACTTC; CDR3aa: CASQQGWELQTYEQYF
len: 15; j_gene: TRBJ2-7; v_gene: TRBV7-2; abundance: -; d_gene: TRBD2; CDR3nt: TGTGCCAGCAGCTCAGCCGGGACTACGCCCTACGAGCAGTACTTC; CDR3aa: CASSSAGTTPYEQYF
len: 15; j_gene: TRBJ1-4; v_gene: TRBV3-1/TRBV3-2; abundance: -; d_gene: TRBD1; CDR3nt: TGTGCCAGCAGCCAACCCGGGACAGATCCGGAAAAACTGTTTTTT; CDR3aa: CASSQPGTDPEKLFF
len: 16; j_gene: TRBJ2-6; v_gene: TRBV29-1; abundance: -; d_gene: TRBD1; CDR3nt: TGCAGCGTTGAAGAGGACAGGCCCTCTGGGGCCAACGTCCTGACTTTC; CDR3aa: CSVEEDRPSGANVLTF
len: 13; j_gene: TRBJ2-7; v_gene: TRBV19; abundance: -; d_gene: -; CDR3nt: TGTGCCAGTAGTAGTGGCAGGGACAACGAGCAGTACTTC; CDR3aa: CASSSGRDNEQYF
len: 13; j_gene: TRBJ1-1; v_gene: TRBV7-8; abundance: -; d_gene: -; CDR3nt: TGTGCCAGCAGCTTAACAGGGAACACTGAAGCTTTCTTT; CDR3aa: CASSLTGNTEAFF
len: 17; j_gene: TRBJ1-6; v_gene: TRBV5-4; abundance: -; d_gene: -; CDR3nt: TGTGCCAGCAGCTTGACTATAGGACAGATATATAATTCACCCCTCCACTTT; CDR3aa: CASSLTIGQIYNSPLHF
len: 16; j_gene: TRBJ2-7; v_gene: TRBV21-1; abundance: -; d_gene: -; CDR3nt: TGTGCCAGCAGCAAAGCAGGACAGACTCACCCCTACGAGCAGTACTTC; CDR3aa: CASSKAGQTHPYEQYF
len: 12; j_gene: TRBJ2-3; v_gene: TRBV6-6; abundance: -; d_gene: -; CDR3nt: TGTGCCAGCAGTAGCCCCCCAGATACGCAGTATTTT; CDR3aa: CASSSPPDTQYF